What follows are 27 T cell receptor beta chains derived from one specimen sequenced in a study of CD8 T cells in Susac syndrome. When the RNA was reverse transcribed, random hexamers were used with an input of about 0.5 to 1 ug. TCRdb ran MiXCR on the immunoSEQ multiplex PCR reads and lists one entry per CDR3 protein. Counted here are 150,000 to 200,000 distinct CDR3 sequences, roughly 95% occurring once; the ten biggest clones make up 0.075% to 0.095%. Sequenced input: CD4+ T cells from PBMCs. These receptors all come from a human donor with multiple sclerosis.

The chain joins TRBV28 to TRBJ2-7, with D possibly being TRBD1 or TRBD2 (6 bases each). CDR3 length: 14 residues. V was clipped by 1 base and J by 6 bases, with 13 bases between them. Germline loops: CDR1 MDHEN, CDR2 SYDVKM. CDR3 residues: CASSLSGGTSEQYF. The DNA of the CDR3 is TGTGCCAGCAGTTTATCCGGGGGCACATCCGAGCAGTACTTC.

This chain joins TRBV18 and TRBJ2-7; 7 nucleotides match TRBD2. Germline CDR1 KGHSH, CDR2 LQKENI. CDR3 length: 15 amino acids. V trimming: 0 bases; J trimming: 2 bases; junction bases outside the gene matches: 4. CDR3 in DNA: TGTGCCAGCTCACCACCGGGACTACAAACCTACGAGCAGTACTTC. Translating it yields CASSPPGLQTYEQYF.

The rearrangement joins TRBV28 to TRBJ2-7; D perhaps matches TRBD2 (5 bases). The CDR3 covers 14 residues. Trimming cost V 4 bases and J 5 bases, with 15 bases left between them. CDR1 MDHEN and CDR2 SYDVKM come from the germline V gene. CDR3: CASSSGGTYDEQYF. CDR3 in DNA: TGTGCCAGCAGTTCCGGAGGCACCTATGACGAGCAGTACTTC. Supplemented by reference TRBV28 and TRBJ2-7, the full variable domain reads DVKVTQSSRYLVKRTGEKVFLECVQDMDHENMFWYRQDPGLGLRLIYFSYDVKMKEKGDIPEGYSVSREKKERFSLILESASTNQTSMYLCASSSGGTYDEQYFGPGTRLTVT.

The rearrangement links TRBV6-5 to TRBJ2-7; D perhaps matches TRBD1 (5 bases). This CDR3 contains 15 residues. CDR1 and CDR2 (germline): MNHEY, SVGAGI. V shed 8 bases and J shed 0 bases, with 17 bases lying between them. This CDR3 reads CASGPWGGVSYEQYF. CDR3 sequence (DNA): TGTGCCAGCGGACCCTGGGGCGGAGTCTCCTACGAGCAGTACTTC.

V usage is TRBV20-1 and J usage is TRBJ1-5; possibly TRBD1 for D (5 bases). The CDR3 has 13 amino acids. Per the germline V gene, CDR1 is DFQATT and CDR2 is SNEGSKA (reference sequence). Trimming stripped 2 bases from V and 7 bases from J, with 12 bases between. Written as DNA, the CDR3 is TGCAGTGCTAGAACAGGTCCCCACCAGCCCCAGCATTTT. Its protein product is CSARTGPHQPQHF.

The chain carries TRBV6-1 and TRBJ2-7, with 7 bases lining up with TRBD2. After removal of 6 bases from V and 6 bases from J, the junction contained 17 bases not matched to a gene. Germline CDR1 is MNHNS and CDR2 is SASEGT. There are 16 residues in the CDR3. The CDR3 sequence: CASRPPGGGSSSEQYF. As DNA, the CDR3 is TGTGCCAGCAGACCCCCCGGGGGAGGGTCTTCGAGCGAGCAGTACTTC.

The chain combines TRBV28 with TRBJ1-1; D is ambiguous. This CDR3 has 14 residues. CDR1 is MDHEN and CDR2 is SYDVKM in the germline V gene. Trimming left V 11 bases short and J 1 base short, with 17 bases between. The CDR3 coding sequence is TGTGCCTGTTGGGTGTCCCCCGGGAACACTGAAGCTTTCTTT. Its protein is CACWVSPGNTEAFF.

In its sample, this clonotype was seen a few times. V and J are TRBV18 and TRBJ2-2; 7 bases align to TRBD2. CDR3 length: 15 residues. Germline V gives CDR1 KGHSH, CDR2 LQKENI. J was trimmed by 1 base and V by 1 base; bases with no gene match: 0. The CDR3 DNA reads as TGTGCCAGCTCACCACGGGAGGGGAACACCGGGGAGCTGTTTTTT. This codes for CASSPREGNTGELFF.

The chain has TRBV19 and TRBJ1-5; no definite D call. CDR1 LNHDA and CDR2 SQIVND come from the germline V gene (reference sequence). Trimming cost V 1 base and J 2 bases, with 3 bases left between them. The CDR3 runs 13 residues. The CDR3 here is CASSIARNQPQHF. For the CDR3, the DNA is TGTGCCAGTAGTATAGCCCGCAATCAGCCCCAGCATTTT.

This chain links TRBV7-9 with TRBJ1-1, with D possibly TRBD1 on 6 matching bases. CDR1 and CDR2 from the germline V gene are SEHNR and FQNEAQ (reference sequence). With 2 bases removed from V and 5 bases from J, the gap between germline ends came to 21 bases. This CDR3 has 17 residues. The CDR3 coding sequence is TGTGCCAGCAGCTTATCCGGTGGACAGCCCCACCGGACTGAAGCTTTCTTT. Protein sequence: CASSLSGGQPHRTEAFF.

V usage is TRBV29-1 and J usage is TRBJ2-7; D is ambiguous. CDR1 and CDR2 from the germline V gene are SQVTM and ANQGSEA. The V and J ends lost 4 bases and 1 base respectively, with 8 bases between them. CDR3 length equals 12 residues. This CDR3 is CSVVLLSYEQYF. The CDR3 DNA reads as TGCAGCGTTGTTTTACTATCCTACGAGCAGTACTTC.

This clonotype is a singleton in its sample. The rearrangement joins TRBV10-3 to TRBJ2-2; D unresolved. Deletions cut 7 bases from V and 0 bases from J, with 9 bases between. Looked up from germline, CDR1 is ENHRY and CDR2 is SYGVKD. The CDR3 is 14 amino acids. The chain's CDR3 is CAITPDTNTGELFF. For the CDR3, the DNA is TGTGCCATCACTCCAGACACGAACACCGGGGAGCTGTTTTTT.

The chain uses TRBV19 and TRBJ1-5; maybe TRBD1 (5 bases). There are 12 residues in the CDR3. Trimming pared 5 bases from V and 10 bases from J, leaving 12 bases between. Germline values: CDR1 LNHDA, CDR2 SQIVND (reference sequence). CDR3 DNA sequence: TGTGCCAGTAGTTTGCTCGGGGACCCCCAGCATTTT. It codes for CASSLLGDPQHF.

This clonotype came up once. This rearrangement joins TRBV9 to TRBJ2-5, with D possibly matching TRBD1 (8 bases). Trimming took off 6 bases at V and 3 bases at J, with 15 bases between the two ends. This CDR3 has 14 residues. Germline V gene lookup returns CDR1 SGDLS and CDR2 YYNGEE. DNA for the CDR3: TGTGCCAGCACCCGAACAGGGGGGGAAGAGACCCAGTACTTC. As protein: CASTRTGGEETQYF.

The gene calls are TRBV12-3 or TRBV12-4 and TRBJ2-7; D tentatively reads TRBD1 or TRBD2 (5 bases each). V was shortened by 1 base and J by 5 bases, with 12 bases between the two germline ends. The CDR3 loop spans 14 amino acids. CDR3 amino acids: CASSLGRGANEQYF. CDR3 in DNA: TGTGCCAGCAGTTTAGGACGGGGCGCTAACGAGCAGTACTTC.

V is TRBV19 and J is TRBJ1-2; D ambiguous. Germline loops: CDR1 LNHDA, CDR2 SQIVND (reference sequence). The CDR3 runs to 14 residues. V shed 6 bases and J shed 2 bases, with 13 bases lying between them. For the CDR3, the DNA is TGTGCCAGTAGCCCGGGTATGGAGAACTATGGCTACACCTTC. This gives the protein CASSPGMENYGYTF.

The genes are TRBV9 and TRBJ1-4; 9 bases are shared with TRBD1. CDR1 SGDLS and CDR2 YYNGEE come from the germline V gene. With V trimmed by 4 bases and J by 0 bases, 4 bases remained unmatched. This CDR3 contains 16 residues. CDR3 DNA sequence: TGTGCCAGCAGCAAGACAGGGGGGCCAACTAATGAAAAACTGTTTTTT. This encodes CASSKTGGPTNEKLFF.

The gene calls are TRBV7-3 and TRBJ2-3; tentative D call: TRBD2 (5 bases). The germline V gene encodes CDR1 SGHTA and CDR2 FQGTGA. This CDR3 is 16 amino acids long. The ends were cut back, 0 bases at V and 0 bases at J, with 10 bases in the middle. CDR3 protein: CASSLTSRLSTDTQYF. The CDR3 bases are TGTGCCAGCAGCTTAACGTCGAGACTAAGCACAGATACGCAGTATTTT.

This chain connects TRBV10-2 to TRBJ2-3; D is ambiguous. This CDR3 has 15 residues. V was trimmed by 2 bases and J by 0 bases, leaving 9 bases between them. The V gene's germline CDR1 is WSHSY and CDR2 SAAADI. The CDR3 is CASSERNPSTDTQYF. For the CDR3, the DNA is TGCGCCAGCAGTGAGCGGAACCCAAGCACAGATACGCAGTATTTT.

V usage is TRBV25-1 and J usage is TRBJ1-2, with D tentatively TRBD1 (6 bases). This CDR3 has 13 residues. From germline, CDR1 is MGHDK and CDR2 SYGVNS. The V and J ends lost 6 bases and 8 bases respectively, with 16 bases between them. The CDR3 sequence is CASRPGAAPGYTF. CDR3 nucleotide sequence: TGTGCCAGCAGACCAGGGGCAGCCCCGGGCTACACCTTC.

V usage is TRBV6-1 and J usage is TRBJ1-1, with D perhaps matching TRBD1 (6 bases). V was shortened by 6 bases and J by 10 bases, with 18 bases between the two germline ends. The germline gives CDR1 MNHNS, CDR2 SASEGT. The CDR3 extends over 13 amino acids. The CDR3 sequence is CASRTAWGGSAFF. CDR3 nucleotide sequence: TGTGCCAGCAGGACCGCGTGGGGGGGCTCAGCTTTCTTT.

The chain has TRBV18 and TRBJ1-2; D is unresolved. Trimming took 3 bases from V and 6 from J, leaving 11 bases between them. The V gene's germline CDR1 is KGHSH and CDR2 LQKENI. This CDR3 comprises 13 residues. The CDR3 here is CASSPGGINGYTF. The CDR3 bases are TGTGCCAGCTCACCGGGCGGAATCAATGGCTACACCTTC.

This chain connects TRBV20-1 to TRBJ2-2; D is unclear. Germline assignment: CDR1 DFQATT and CDR2 SNEGSKA (reference sequence). The CDR3 contains 13 residues. Trimming stripped 1 base from V and 5 bases from J, with 8 bases between. CDR3 nucleotides: TGCAGTGCTAGAGGCCTTAATACCGGGGAGCTGTTTTTT. It codes for CSARGLNTGELFF.

The CDR3 region is CASSAPGQGIEGYTF. Written as DNA, the CDR3 is TGTGCCAGCAGTGCGCCGGGACAGGGGATAGAGGGCTACACCTTC. The chain joins TRBV27 to TRBJ1-2; 10 bases are shared with TRBD1. The ends lost 5 bases at V and 8 bases at J; junction bases unmatched: 11. The CDR3 is made up of 15 amino acids. Per the germline V gene, CDR1 is MNHEY and CDR2 is SMNVEV (reference sequence).

Only one count was recorded for this clonotype. The V gene is TRBV20-1, the J gene TRBJ1-5; 9 nucleotides line up with TRBD1. Germline CDR1 and CDR2: DFQATT and SNEGSKA (reference sequence). The trim removed 3 bases at V and 10 bases at J, leaving 7 bases unmatched. This CDR3 comprises 13 residues. The DNA of the CDR3 is TGCAGTGCTAGGAGAACAGGGGGCGGTCCCCAGCATTTT. Its protein is CSARRTGGGPQHF.

V gene TRBV10-3 combines with J gene TRBJ2-3; D might be TRBD2 (5 bases). The CDR3 loop spans 14 amino acids. Trimming took 3 bases from V and 0 from J, leaving 7 bases between them. The germline V gene encodes CDR1 ENHRY and CDR2 SYGVKD. DNA of the CDR3: TGTGCCATCAGTGAACGCGGGAGCACAGATACGCAGTATTTT. This encodes CAISERGSTDTQYF.

This chain uses TRBV15 with TRBJ2-2, with TRBD2 matching over 11 bases. Germline-derived CDR1 and CDR2 are LNHNV and YYDKDF (reference sequence). Trimming took 0 bases from V and 5 from J; bases not matched to a gene: 8. The length of the CDR3 is 18 residues. The CDR3 loop is CATSRDRTSGSRTGELFF. The CDR3 DNA is TGTGCCACCAGCAGAGACAGAACTAGCGGGAGTCGGACCGGGGAGCTGTTTTTT. The variable domain in full, completed from reference TRBV15 and TRBJ2-2, reads DAMVIQNPRYQVTQFGKPVTLSCSQTLNHNVMYWYQQKSSQAPKLLFHYYDKDFNNEADTPDNFQSRRPNTSFCFLDIRSPGLGDTAMYLCATSRDRTSGSRTGELFFGEGSRLTVL.